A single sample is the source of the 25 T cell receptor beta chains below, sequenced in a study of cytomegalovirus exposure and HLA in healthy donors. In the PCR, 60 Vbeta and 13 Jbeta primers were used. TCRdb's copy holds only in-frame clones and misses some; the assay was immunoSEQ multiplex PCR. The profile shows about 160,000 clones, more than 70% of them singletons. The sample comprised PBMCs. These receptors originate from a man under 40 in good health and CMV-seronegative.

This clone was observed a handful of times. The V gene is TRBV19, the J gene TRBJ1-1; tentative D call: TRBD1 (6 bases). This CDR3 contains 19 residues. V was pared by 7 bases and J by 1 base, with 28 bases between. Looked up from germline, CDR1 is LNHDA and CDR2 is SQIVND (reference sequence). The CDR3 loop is CASIPHPLVRDTKNTEAFF. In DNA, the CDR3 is TGTGCCAGTATCCCTCATCCCCTCGTTCGGGACACCAAGAACACTGAAGCTTTCTTT.

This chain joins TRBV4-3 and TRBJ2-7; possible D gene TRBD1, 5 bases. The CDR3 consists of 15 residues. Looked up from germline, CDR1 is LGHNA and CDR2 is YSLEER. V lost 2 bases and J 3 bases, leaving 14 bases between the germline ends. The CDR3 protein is CASSQSSKGDYEQYF. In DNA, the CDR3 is TGCGCCAGCAGCCAAAGTAGTAAAGGGGACTACGAGCAGTACTTC.

In DNA, the CDR3 is TGTGCCACCAGCAGGCCGGGACAGGGGTTTACCTACGAGCAGTACTTC. This translates into CATSRPGQGFTYEQYF. This sequence joins TRBV15 and TRBJ2-7, with 10 bases aligning to TRBD1. This CDR3 contains 16 residues. The germline V gene has CDR1 LNHNV and CDR2 YYDKDF (reference sequence). The junction had 7 bases not matched to a gene; V was cut back by 3 bases and J by 2 bases.

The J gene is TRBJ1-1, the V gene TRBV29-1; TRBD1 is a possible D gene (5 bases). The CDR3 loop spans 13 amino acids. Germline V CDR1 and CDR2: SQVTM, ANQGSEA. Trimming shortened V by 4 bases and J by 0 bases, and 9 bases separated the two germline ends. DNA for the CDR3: TGCAGCGTTGGGGGGGTTATGAACACTGAAGCTTTCTTT. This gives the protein CSVGGVMNTEAFF.

The CDR3 sequence is CASSRREGWGNEQFF. DNA for the CDR3: TGTGCCAGCAGTCGCCGGGAAGGCTGGGGCAATGAGCAGTTCTTC. The V and J genes are TRBV2 and TRBJ2-1; possibly TRBD2 for D (5 bases). Trimming shortened V by 5 bases and J by 6 bases, and 17 bases separated the two germline ends. The CDR3 contains 15 residues. CDR1 SNHLY and CDR2 FYNNEI come from the germline V gene. Complete variable domain (other parts from reference TRBV2 and TRBJ2-1): EPEVTQTPSHQVTQMGQEVILRCVPISNHLYFYWYRQILGQKVEFLVSFYNNEISEKSEIFDDQFSVERPDGSNFTLKIRSTKLEDSAMYFCASSRREGWGNEQFFGPGTRLTVL.

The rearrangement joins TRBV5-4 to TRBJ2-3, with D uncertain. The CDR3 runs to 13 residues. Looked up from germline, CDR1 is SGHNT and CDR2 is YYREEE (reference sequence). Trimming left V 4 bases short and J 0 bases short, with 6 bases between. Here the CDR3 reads CASSSASTDTQYF. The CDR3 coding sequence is TGTGCCAGCAGCAGCGCTAGCACAGATACGCAGTATTTT.

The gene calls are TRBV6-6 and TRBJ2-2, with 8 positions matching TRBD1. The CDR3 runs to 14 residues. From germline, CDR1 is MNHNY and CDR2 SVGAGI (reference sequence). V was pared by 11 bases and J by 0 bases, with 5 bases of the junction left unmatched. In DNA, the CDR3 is TGTGCCGCCCGGACAGGGACGAACACCGGGGAGCTGTTTTTT. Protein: CAARTGTNTGELFF.

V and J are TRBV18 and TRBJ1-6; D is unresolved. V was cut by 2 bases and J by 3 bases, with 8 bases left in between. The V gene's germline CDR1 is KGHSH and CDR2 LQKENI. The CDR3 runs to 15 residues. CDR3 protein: CASSPVADYNSPLHF. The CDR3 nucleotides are TGTGCCAGCTCACCAGTGGCAGACTATAATTCACCCCTCCACTTT.

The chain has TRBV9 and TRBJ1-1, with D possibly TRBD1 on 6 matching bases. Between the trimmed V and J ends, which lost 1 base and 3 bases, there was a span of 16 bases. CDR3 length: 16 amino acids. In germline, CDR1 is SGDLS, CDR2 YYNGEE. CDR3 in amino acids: CASSVPSTGAYTEAFF. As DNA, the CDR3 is TGTGCCAGCAGCGTACCCTCGACAGGAGCCTACACTGAAGCTTTCTTT.

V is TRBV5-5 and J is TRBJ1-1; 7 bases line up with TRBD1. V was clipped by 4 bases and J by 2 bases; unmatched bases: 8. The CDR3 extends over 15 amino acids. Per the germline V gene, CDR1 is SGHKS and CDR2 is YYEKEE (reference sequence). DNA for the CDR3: TGTGCCAGCAGCATTGGACAGGTCCATAACACTGAAGCTTTCTTT. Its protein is CASSIGQVHNTEAFF.

The CDR3 is CASSQDRAGMSGNTIYF. The DNA for the CDR3 is TGCGCCAGCAGCCAAGATCGCGCAGGGATGTCCGGAAACACCATATATTTT. The V gene is TRBV4-1, the J gene TRBJ1-3; D is possibly TRBD1 (5 bases). Trimming took 0 bases from V and 4 from J, leaving 16 bases between them. Germline CDR1 reads MGHRA; CDR2 reads YSYEKL. The CDR3 totals 17 residues.

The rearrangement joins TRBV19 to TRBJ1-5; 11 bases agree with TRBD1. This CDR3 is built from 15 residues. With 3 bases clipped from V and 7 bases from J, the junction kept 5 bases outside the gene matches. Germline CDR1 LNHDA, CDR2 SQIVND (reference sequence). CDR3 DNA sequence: TGTGCCAGTAGTATCGGACAGGGGGCTAAACAGCCCCAGCATTTT. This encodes CASSIGQGAKQPQHF. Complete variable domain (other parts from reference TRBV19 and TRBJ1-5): DGGITQSPKYLFRKEGQNVTLSCEQNLNHDAMYWYRQDPGQGLRLIYYSQIVNDFQKGDIAEGYSVSREKKESFPLTVTSAQKNPTAFYLCASSIGQGAKQPQHFGDGTRLSIL.

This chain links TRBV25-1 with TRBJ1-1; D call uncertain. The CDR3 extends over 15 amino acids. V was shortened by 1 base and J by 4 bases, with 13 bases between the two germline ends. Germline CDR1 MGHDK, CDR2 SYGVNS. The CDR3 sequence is CASSEFKGVGTEAFF. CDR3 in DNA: TGTGCCAGCAGTGAATTTAAGGGAGTTGGCACTGAAGCTTTCTTT.

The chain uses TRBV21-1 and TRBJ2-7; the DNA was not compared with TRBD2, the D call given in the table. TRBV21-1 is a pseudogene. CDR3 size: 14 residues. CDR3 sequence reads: CASSKAGSSYEQYF. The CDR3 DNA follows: TGTGCCAGCAGCAAAGCCGGGAGCTCCTACGAGCAGTACTTC.

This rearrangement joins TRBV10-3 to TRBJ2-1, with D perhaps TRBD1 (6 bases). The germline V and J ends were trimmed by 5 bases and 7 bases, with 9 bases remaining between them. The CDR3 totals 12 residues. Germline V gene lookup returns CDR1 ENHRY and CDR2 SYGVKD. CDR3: CAISNQGNEQFF. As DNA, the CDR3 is TGTGCCATCAGTAACCAGGGGAATGAGCAGTTCTTC.

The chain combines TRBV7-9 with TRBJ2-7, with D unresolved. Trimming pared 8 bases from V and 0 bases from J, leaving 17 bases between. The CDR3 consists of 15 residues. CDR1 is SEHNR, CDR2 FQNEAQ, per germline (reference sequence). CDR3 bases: TGTGCCAGCCGACCAACCGGATACAGCTCCTACGAGCAGTACTTC. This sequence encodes CASRPTGYSSYEQYF.

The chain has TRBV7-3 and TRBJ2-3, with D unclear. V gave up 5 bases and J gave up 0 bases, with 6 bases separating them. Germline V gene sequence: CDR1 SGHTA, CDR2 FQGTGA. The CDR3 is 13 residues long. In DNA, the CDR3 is TGTGCCAGCAGCCCCCCTAGCACAGATACGCAGTATTTT. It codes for CASSPPSTDTQYF.

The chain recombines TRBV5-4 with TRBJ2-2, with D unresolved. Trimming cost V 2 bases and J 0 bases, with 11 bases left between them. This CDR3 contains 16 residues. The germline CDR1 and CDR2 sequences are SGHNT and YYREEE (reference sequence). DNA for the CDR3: TGTGCCAGCAGCTTTTTCAAGGAGTCGAACACCGGGGAGCTGTTTTTT. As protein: CASSFFKESNTGELFF.

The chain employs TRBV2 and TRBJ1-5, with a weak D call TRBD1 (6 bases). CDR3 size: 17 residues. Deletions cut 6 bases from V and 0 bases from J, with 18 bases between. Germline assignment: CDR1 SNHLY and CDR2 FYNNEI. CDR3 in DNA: TGTGCCAGCAGAGCGGGGGTTACAGGGCTTAGCAATCAGCCCCAGCATTTT. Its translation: CASRAGVTGLSNQPQHF.

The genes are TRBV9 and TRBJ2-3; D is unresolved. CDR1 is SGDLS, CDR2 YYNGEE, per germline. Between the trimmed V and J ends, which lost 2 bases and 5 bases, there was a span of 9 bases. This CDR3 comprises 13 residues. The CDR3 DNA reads TGTGCCAGCAGCGTGGGCTTAGGAGATACGCAGTATTTT. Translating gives CASSVGLGDTQYF.

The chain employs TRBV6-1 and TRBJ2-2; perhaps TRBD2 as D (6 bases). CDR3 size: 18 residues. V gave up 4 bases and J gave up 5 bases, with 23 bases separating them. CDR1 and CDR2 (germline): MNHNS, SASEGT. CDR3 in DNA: TGTGCCAGCAGTGGTGCGGGGCGCCACACCTTGGGGACCGGGGAGCTGTTTTTT. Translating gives CASSGAGRHTLGTGELFF.

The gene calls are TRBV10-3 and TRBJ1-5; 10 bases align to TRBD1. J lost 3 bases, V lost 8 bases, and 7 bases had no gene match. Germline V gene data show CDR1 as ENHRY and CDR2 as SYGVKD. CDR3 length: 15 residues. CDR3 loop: CAISGTGVFNQPQHF. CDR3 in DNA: TGTGCCATCTCCGGGACAGGGGTCTTCAATCAGCCCCAGCATTTT.

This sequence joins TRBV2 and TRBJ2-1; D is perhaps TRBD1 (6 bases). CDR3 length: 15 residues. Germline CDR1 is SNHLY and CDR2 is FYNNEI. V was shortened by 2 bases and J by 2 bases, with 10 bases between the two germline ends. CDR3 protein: CASSETQGTYNEQFF. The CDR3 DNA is TGTGCCAGCAGTGAAACCCAGGGGACCTACAATGAGCAGTTCTTC. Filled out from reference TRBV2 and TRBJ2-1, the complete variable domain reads EPEVTQTPSHQVTQMGQEVILRCVPISNHLYFYWYRQILGQKVEFLVSFYNNEISEKSEIFDDQFSVERPDGSNFTLKIRSTKLEDSAMYFCASSETQGTYNEQFFGPGTRLTVL.

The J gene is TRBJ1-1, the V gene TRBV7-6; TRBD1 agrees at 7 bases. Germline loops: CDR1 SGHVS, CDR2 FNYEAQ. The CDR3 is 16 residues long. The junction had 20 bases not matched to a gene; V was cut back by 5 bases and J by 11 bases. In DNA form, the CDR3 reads TGTGCCAGCAGCCCTACATGGACAGGAATGGGTTTGGGGGCTTTCTTT. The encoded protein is CASSPTWTGMGLGAFF.

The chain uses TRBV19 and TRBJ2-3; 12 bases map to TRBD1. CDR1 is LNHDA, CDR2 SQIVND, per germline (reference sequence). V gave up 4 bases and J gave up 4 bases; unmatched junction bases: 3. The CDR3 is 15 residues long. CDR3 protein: CASSKGTGGPDTQYF. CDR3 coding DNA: TGTGCCAGTAGTAAAGGGACAGGGGGCCCAGATACGCAGTATTTT.